The 10 T cell receptor beta chains below all came from one sample that was sequenced in a study of blood T cell repertoires in COVID-19. This table comes from immunoSEQ multiplex PCR, and its TCRdb copy is limited to in-frame clones, with some not included. The sample carries under 75,000 clones, 70% to 75% recorded once. The specimen sequenced was peripheral blood. The receptors shown here come from a woman in her fifties or sixties with active or convalescent COVID-19.

A few counts support this clone. V gene TRBV25-1 combines with J gene TRBJ1-6, with 9 bases that match TRBD1. The CDR3 is 15 amino acids. V lost 4 bases and J lost 10; bases outside the gene matches: 8. Germline V CDR1 and CDR2: MGHDK, SYGVNS. The CDR3 loop reads CASSAWTGVESPLHF. CDR3 coding DNA: TGTGCCAGCAGTGCTTGGACAGGGGTGGAATCACCCCTCCACTTT.

The chain couples TRBV24-1 to TRBJ2-5, with D perhaps TRBD1 (5 bases). The CDR3 sequence is 14 residues long. V gave up 2 bases and J gave up 5 bases, with 11 bases separating them. In germline, CDR1 is KGHDR, CDR2 SFDVKD. The DNA for the CDR3 is TGTGCCACCAGTGATTCCCAGGGTCGCGAGACCCAGTACTTC. Translated: CATSDSQGRETQYF.

The rearrangement uses TRBV9 and TRBJ2-6; D uncertain. V lost 3 bases and J lost 0, with 4 bases in between. Germline V gene sequence: CDR1 SGDLS, CDR2 YYNGEE. The CDR3 totals 14 residues. This CDR3 reads CASSASSGANVLTF. CDR3 coding DNA: TGTGCCAGCAGCGCGAGCTCTGGGGCCAACGTCCTGACTTTC.

The chain links TRBV19 to TRBJ1-5; weak D call: TRBD1 (6 bases). The CDR3 has 16 amino acids. Germline loops: CDR1 LNHDA, CDR2 SQIVND (reference sequence). The V and J ends lost 7 bases and 5 bases respectively, with 21 bases between them. CDR3 sequence (DNA): TGTGCCAGTACTAAGTCGGAGGCAGGGGCTGATCAGCCCCAGCATTTT. Its translation: CASTKSEAGADQPQHF.

The rearrangement links TRBV5-1 to TRBJ2-1; tentative D call: TRBD2 (6 bases). The V end was cut by 2 bases, the J end by 2 bases, with 11 bases between. This CDR3 has 15 amino acids. Germline-derived CDR1 and CDR2 are SGHRS and YFSETQ. CDR3 sequence reads: CASSFEAGTYNEQFF. In nucleotides, the CDR3 is TGCGCCAGCAGCTTCGAGGCGGGAACCTACAATGAGCAGTTCTTC. Full variable domain (missing parts from reference TRBV5-1 and TRBJ2-1): KAGVTQTPRYLIKTRGQQVTLSCSPISGHRSVSWYQQTPGQGLQFLFEYFSETQRNKGNFPGRFSGRQFSNSRSEMNVSTLELGDSALYLCASSFEAGTYNEQFFGPGTRLTVL.

The chain has TRBV13 and TRBJ1-1, with a possible D match to TRBD1 (5 bases). CDR1 PRHDT and CDR2 FYEKMQ come from the germline V gene (reference sequence). The CDR3 extends over 14 amino acids. V was cut by 3 bases and J by 4 bases, with 12 bases left in between. CDR3 in DNA: TGTGCCAGCAGCTTTTCAGGGTTGGGCACTGAAGCTTTCTTT. Amino acids: CASSFSGLGTEAFF.

This clone was detected only once. The chain links TRBV5-4 to TRBJ2-1; 9 nucleotides line up with TRBD2. The CDR3 consists of 15 residues. J lost 9 bases, V lost 2 bases, and 9 bases had no gene match. CDR1 SGHNT and CDR2 YYREEE come from the germline V gene (reference sequence). The CDR3 here is CASSFTPSGKVEQFF. Written as DNA, the CDR3 is TGTGCCAGCAGCTTCACCCCTAGCGGGAAGGTTGAGCAGTTCTTC.

The chain combines TRBV5-1 with TRBJ2-2; 8 nucleotides align to TRBD2. With 3 bases clipped from V and 4 bases from J, the junction kept 5 bases outside the gene matches. CDR3 length: 15 residues. Germline lookup yields CDR1 SGHRS and CDR2 YFSETQ. CDR3 sequence reads: CASSSSGGGTGELFF. The CDR3, as DNA: TGCGCCAGCAGCTCATCGGGAGGGGGCACCGGGGAGCTGTTTTTT.

The chain employs TRBV23-1 and TRBJ2-3, with 7 bases aligning to TRBD2. TRBV23-1 qualifies as an ORF whose function is uncertain. This CDR3 comprises 16 residues. Germline trimming cut 7 bases from V and 0 bases from J; bases unmatched to any gene: 10. The CDR3 here is CASTPRREISTDTQYF. In nucleotides, the CDR3 is TGCGCCAGCACTCCTCGGCGGGAGATCAGCACAGATACGCAGTATTTT.

The chain joins TRBV5-1 to TRBJ2-7, with 9 bases matching TRBD1. The CDR3 extends over 15 amino acids. V dropped 3 bases and J dropped 3; count of bases not matched to a gene: 7. CDR1 and CDR2 (germline): SGHRS, YFSETQ. CDR3 DNA sequence: TGCGCCAGCAGCTCCGACGGGACAGGGTACTACGAGCAGTACTTC. Its translation: CASSSDGTGYYEQYF.